This is a list of T cell receptor beta chains from one sample in a study of vaccination effects on CD4 cells after COVID-19. Here immunoSEQ multiplex PCR was the method, and the copy in TCRdb shows in-frame clones only, minus some. The sample contains roughly 19,000 clones, around 72% of which appear only once. These receptors have no known antigen. The source was CD4+ T cells from PBMCs cultured with HCoV-NL63 spike peptides, collected before COVID-19 vaccination. The receptors were sampled from a human donor who received a COVID-19 vaccine. Each CDR3 is given with its conserved first and last residue. Fields, in order: clone size, D gene, J gene, V gene, CDR3 protein, CDR3 DNA. The D gene is left open where the match is weak. Size values are once, few and many counts, or a class for expanded clones, and some rows have none.

few | - | TRBJ2-2 | TRBV18 | CASSSSVGELFF | TGTGCCAGCTCATCTAGCGTCGGGGAGCTGTTTTTT
- | - | TRBJ1-1 | TRBV5-1 | CASSLDPGGTEAFF | TGCGCCAGCAGCTTGGACCCCGGGGGCACTGAAGCTTTCTTT
few | TRBD1 | TRBJ1-5 | TRBV4-1 | CASSQRDRNYGSNQPQHF | TGCGCCAGCAGCCAAAGGGACAGAAATTATGGGAGCAATCAGCCCCAGCATTTT
- | TRBD2 | TRBJ2-3 | TRBV6-2/TRBV6-3 | CASSRARGGADTQYF | TGTGCCAGCAGTAGGGCGCGGGGGGGCGCAGATACGCAGTATTTT
- | - | TRBJ2-7 | TRBV5-5 | CASSARDSLSYEQYF | TGTGCCAGCAGCGCCCGGGACTCACTATCCTACGAGCAGTACTTC
- | TRBD2 | TRBJ2-5 | TRBV4-1 | CASSRTSGTPRTQYF | TGCGCCAGCAGCCGGACTAGCGGGACCCCGCGGACCCAGTACTTC
- | TRBD2 | TRBJ2-3 | TRBV3-1/TRBV3-2 | CASRTSMADTQYF | TGTGCCAGCAGGACTAGCATGGCAGATACGCAGTATTTT
- | - | TRBJ2-1 | TRBV5-1 | CASSLSITQGNEQFF | TGCGCCAGCAGCTTGTCAATTACCCAGGGCAATGAGCAGTTCTTC
- | TRBD1 | TRBJ1-2 | TRBV20-1 | CSASSPDRGYGYTF | TGCAGTGCTAGTTCCCCGGACAGGGGCTATGGCTACACCTTC
few | TRBD2 | TRBJ2-3 | TRBV7-9 | CASSLTSGQRGADTQYF | TGTGCCAGCAGCTTAACTAGCGGGCAAAGGGGGGCAGATACGCAGTATTTT
- | TRBD2 | TRBJ2-1 | TRBV5-1 | CASSGGGGAGTYNEQFF | TGCGCCAGCAGCGGTGGCGGGGGGGCAGGGACCTACAATGAGCAGTTCTTC